Presented here are 12 T cell receptor beta chains from one specimen sequenced in a study of beta chain features in type 1 diabetes. No antigen has been assigned to these receptors. Study-wide points: In every one of the four CD4+ subsets, TCRB CDR3s were moderately but significantly shorter in Type 1 diabetes patients.

The isolated RNA, all of it, was reverse transcribed, so expressed TCRB transcripts were what got sequenced. Sequenced by immunoSEQ multiplex PCR; TCRdb stores in-frame clones only, minus some. The sample holds 95,000 to 150,000 clones, roughly 15% seen once. Sequences were obtained from central memory CD4+ T cells from blood. All receptors derive from a man under 40 with type 1 diabetes.

The chain combines TRBV21-1 with TRBJ1-5. TRBV21-1 corresponds to a pseudogene. This CDR3 contains 15 residues. CDR3 in DNA: TGTGCCAGCAGCAAAGGGGAGGGGGGTCGTCAGCCCCAGCATTTT. Protein: CASSKGEGGRQPQHF.

Only a few counts were recorded for this clone. V gene TRBV16 combines with J gene TRBJ1-2; tentatively, D is TRBD1 (5 bases). The V and J ends lost 0 bases and 4 bases respectively, with 9 bases between them. This CDR3 has 14 residues. The V gene's germline CDR1 is KGHSY and CDR2 FQNENV. CDR3 sequence: CASSQSGRIYGYTF. The CDR3 DNA is TGTGCCAGCAGCCAATCGGGGCGGATCTATGGCTACACCTTC.

This clone came up a few times. The DNA of the CDR3 is TGTGCCAGCAGCGTAGGGTTGAGAGTCGAAGAGACCCAGTACTTC. Amino acid sequence: CASSVGLRVEETQYF. This chain links TRBV9 with TRBJ2-5, with D unclear. Germline V gives CDR1 SGDLS, CDR2 YYNGEE. Trimming removed 0 bases from V and 3 bases from J, with 12 bases in between. The CDR3 is 15 amino acids.

The rearrangement joins TRBV9 to TRBJ2-2; D remains ambiguous. Germline CDR1 and CDR2: SGDLS and YYNGEE. Trimming removed 1 base from V and 3 bases from J, with 7 bases in between. This CDR3 contains 14 residues. The CDR3 protein is CASSVPTDTGELFF. CDR3 sequence (DNA): TGTGCCAGCAGCGTACCAACCGACACCGGGGAGCTGTTTTTT.

The chain joins TRBV7-3 to TRBJ1-2; D is possibly TRBD1 (5 bases). V lost 3 bases to trimming and J lost 0 bases, with 5 bases between them. This CDR3 is built from 13 residues. Germline loops: CDR1 SGHTA, CDR2 FQGTGA. The DNA for the CDR3 is TGTGCCAGCAGCTTGACAGCTAACTATGGCTACACCTTC. This encodes CASSLTANYGYTF.

There are a few counts of this clone. A much larger clone lies one base from this, so it may be a read error. This sample also contains other DNA sequences that code for the same CDR3. The genes are TRBV7-2 and TRBJ1-1; 7 nucleotides agree with TRBD1. CDR3 size: 13 residues. CDR1 and CDR2 from the germline V gene are SGHTA and FQGNSA. After removal of 5 bases from V and 1 base from J, the junction contained 1 base not matched to a gene. CDR3 nucleotide sequence: TGTGCCAGCAGCGGACAGGAGAACACTGAAGCTTTCTTT. It codes for CASSGQENTEAFF.

This clone was seen a handful of times. V gene TRBV7-9 combines with J gene TRBJ2-1; TRBD1 might be the D (6 bases). Germline V CDR1 and CDR2: SEHNR, FQNEAQ (reference sequence). The CDR3 totals 11 residues. Between the trimmed V and J ends, which lost 4 bases and 10 bases, there was a span of 8 bases. The DNA for the CDR3 is TGTGCCAGCAGCTCCGGACAGGAGCAGTTCTTC. Translating it yields CASSSGQEQFF.

This sequence joins TRBV5-6 and TRBJ1-2; D remains unclear. V was clipped by 0 bases and J by 13 bases, with 16 bases between them. The CDR3 consists of 13 residues. The V gene's germline CDR1 is SGHDT and CDR2 YYEEEE. The CDR3 nucleotides are TGTGCCAGCAGCTTGGGGCAGAACTCTGAACCCACCTTC. Protein: CASSLGQNSEPTF.

This clone has just a few counts. CDR3 DNA sequence: TGTGCCAGCAGTTCCAGGATGGACTCTACCGGGGAGCTGTTTTTT. Translating gives CASSSRMDSTGELFF. This chain links TRBV27 with TRBJ2-2; perhaps TRBD2 as D (5 bases). Trimming stripped 4 bases from V and 5 bases from J, with 14 bases between. The CDR3 is made up of 15 amino acids. CDR1 is MNHEY, CDR2 SMNVEV, per germline (reference sequence).

This chain connects TRBV29-1 to TRBJ1-2, with 8 bases identical to TRBD1. Trimming at V came to 7 bases and at J to 8 bases, leaving 9 bases not matched to a gene. The CDR3 runs 12 residues. Germline V gives CDR1 SQVTM, CDR2 ANQGSEA. This CDR3 is CSANPTGGGYTF. CDR3 nucleotides: TGCAGCGCAAACCCTACAGGGGGAGGCTACACCTTC.

The chain joins TRBV5-1 to TRBJ1-2, with 7 bases matching TRBD1. Per the germline V gene, CDR1 is SGHRS and CDR2 is YFSETQ. V was pared by 5 bases and J by 2 bases, with 0 bases of the junction left unmatched. The CDR3 sequence is 12 residues long. The CDR3 DNA sequence: TGCGCCAGCAGGACAGGGAACTATGGCTACACCTTC. Translated, it gives CASRTGNYGYTF.

The chain carries TRBV9 and TRBJ2-7, with 7 bases matching TRBD1. Losses at the gene ends were 0 bases for V and 3 bases for J; bases not matched to a gene: 3. Germline lookup yields CDR1 SGDLS and CDR2 YYNGEE. The CDR3 sequence is 14 residues long. CDR3 DNA sequence: TGTGCCAGCAGCGTAGCTCCAGGGGGCTACGAGCAGTACTTC. This codes for CASSVAPGGYEQYF.